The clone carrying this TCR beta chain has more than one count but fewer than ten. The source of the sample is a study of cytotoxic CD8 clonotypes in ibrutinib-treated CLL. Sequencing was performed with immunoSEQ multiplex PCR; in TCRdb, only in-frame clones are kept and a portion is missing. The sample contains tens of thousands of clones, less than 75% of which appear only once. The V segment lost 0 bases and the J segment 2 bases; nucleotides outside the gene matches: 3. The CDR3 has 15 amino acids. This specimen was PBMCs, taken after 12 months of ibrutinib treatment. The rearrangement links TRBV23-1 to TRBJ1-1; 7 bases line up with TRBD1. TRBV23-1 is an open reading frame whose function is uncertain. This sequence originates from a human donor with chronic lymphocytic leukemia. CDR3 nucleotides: TGCGCCAGCAGTCAATCGAACAGGGGAAACACTGAAGCTTTCTTT. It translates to CASSQSNRGNTEAFF.